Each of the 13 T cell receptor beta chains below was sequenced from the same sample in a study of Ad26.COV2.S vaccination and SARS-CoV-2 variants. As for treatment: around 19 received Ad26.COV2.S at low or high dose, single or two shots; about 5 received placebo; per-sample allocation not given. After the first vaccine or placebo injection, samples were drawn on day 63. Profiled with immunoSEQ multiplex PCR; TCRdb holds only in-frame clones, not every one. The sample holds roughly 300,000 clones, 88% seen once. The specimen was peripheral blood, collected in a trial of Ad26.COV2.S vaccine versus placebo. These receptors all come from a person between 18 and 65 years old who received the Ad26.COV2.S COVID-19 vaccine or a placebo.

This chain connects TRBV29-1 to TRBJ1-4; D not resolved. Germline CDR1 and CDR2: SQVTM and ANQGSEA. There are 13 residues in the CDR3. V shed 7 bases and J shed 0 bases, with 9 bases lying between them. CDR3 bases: TGCAGCGCTTACAGCGCAACTAATGAAAAACTGTTTTTT. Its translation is CSAYSATNEKLFF.

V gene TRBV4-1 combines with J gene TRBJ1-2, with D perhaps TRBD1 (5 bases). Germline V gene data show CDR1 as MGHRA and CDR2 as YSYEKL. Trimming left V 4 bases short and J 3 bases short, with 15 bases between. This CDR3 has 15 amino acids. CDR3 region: CASSPGPDNDYGYTF. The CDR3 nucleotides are TGCGCCAGCAGCCCAGGCCCGGACAATGACTATGGCTACACCTTC.

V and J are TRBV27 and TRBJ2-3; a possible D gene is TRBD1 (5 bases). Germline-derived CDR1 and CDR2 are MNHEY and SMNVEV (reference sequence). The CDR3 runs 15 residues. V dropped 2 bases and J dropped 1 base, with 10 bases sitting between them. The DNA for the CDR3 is TGTGCCAGCAGTTTAACATCCAGGGGCACAGATACGCAGTATTTT. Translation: CASSLTSRGTDTQYF.

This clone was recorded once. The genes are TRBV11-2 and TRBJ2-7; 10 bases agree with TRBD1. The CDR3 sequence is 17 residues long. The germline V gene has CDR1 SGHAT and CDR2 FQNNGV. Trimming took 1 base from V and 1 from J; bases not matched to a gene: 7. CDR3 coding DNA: TGTGCCAGCAGCTTAGGGACAGGGGGTTTTTTTTCCTACGAGCAGTACTTC. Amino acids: CASSLGTGGFFSYEQYF.

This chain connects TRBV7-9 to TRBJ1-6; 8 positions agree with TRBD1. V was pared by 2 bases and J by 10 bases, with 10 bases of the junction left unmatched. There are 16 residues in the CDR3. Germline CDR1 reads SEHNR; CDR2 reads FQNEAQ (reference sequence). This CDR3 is CASSLTIRTGRSPLHF. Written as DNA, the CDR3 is TGTGCCAGCAGCTTAACTATACGGACAGGGAGGTCACCCCTCCACTTT.

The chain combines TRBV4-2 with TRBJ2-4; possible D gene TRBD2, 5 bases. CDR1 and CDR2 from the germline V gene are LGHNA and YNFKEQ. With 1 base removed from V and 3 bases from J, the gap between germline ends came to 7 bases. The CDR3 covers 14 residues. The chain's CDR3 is CASSQGGDKNIQYF. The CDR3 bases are TGTGCCAGCAGCCAAGGGGGAGACAAAAACATTCAGTACTTC.

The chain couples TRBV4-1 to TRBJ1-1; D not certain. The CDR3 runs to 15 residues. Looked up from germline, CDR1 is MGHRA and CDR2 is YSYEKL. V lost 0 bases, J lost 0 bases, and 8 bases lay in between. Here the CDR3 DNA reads TGCGCCAGCAGCCAAGAATCCCAGTTGAACACTGAAGCTTTCTTT. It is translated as CASSQESQLNTEAFF.

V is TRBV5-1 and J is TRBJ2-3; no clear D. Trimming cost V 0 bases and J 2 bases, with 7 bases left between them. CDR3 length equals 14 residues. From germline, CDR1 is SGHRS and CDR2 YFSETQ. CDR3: CASSLGAVTDTQYF. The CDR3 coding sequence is TGCGCCAGCAGCTTGGGGGCGGTCACAGATACGCAGTATTTT.

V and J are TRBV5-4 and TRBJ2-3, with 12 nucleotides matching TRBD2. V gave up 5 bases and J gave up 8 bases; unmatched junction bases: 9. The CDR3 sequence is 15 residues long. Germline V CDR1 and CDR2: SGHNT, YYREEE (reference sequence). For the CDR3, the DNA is TGTGCCAGCAGAGAGACTAGCGGGAGAGGGGGTACGCAGTATTTT. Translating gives CASRETSGRGGTQYF.

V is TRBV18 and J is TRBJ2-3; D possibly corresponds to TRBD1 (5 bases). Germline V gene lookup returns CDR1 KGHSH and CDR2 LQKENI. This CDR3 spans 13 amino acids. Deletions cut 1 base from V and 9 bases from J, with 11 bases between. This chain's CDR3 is CASSPHSQGTQYF. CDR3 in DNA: TGTGCCAGCTCACCACACTCGCAGGGAACGCAGTATTTT. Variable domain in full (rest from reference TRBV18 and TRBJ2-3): NAGVMQNPRHLVRRRGQEARLRCSPMKGHSHVYWYRQLPEEGLKFMVYLQKENIIDESGMPKERFSAEFPKEGPSILRIQQVVRGDSAAYFCASSPHSQGTQYFGPGTRLTVL.

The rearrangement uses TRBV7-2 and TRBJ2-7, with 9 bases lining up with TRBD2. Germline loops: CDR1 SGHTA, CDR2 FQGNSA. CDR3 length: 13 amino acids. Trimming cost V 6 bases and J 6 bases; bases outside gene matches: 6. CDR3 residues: CASRPSGMGEQYF. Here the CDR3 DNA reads TGTGCCAGCAGACCTAGCGGGATGGGCGAGCAGTACTTC.

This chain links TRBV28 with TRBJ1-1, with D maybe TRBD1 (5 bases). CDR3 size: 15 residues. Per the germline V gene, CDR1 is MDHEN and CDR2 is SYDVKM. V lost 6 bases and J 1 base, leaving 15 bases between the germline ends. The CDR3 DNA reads TGTGCCAGCAGCCCACCTCTAACAGGGAACACTGAAGCTTTCTTT. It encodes CASSPPLTGNTEAFF.

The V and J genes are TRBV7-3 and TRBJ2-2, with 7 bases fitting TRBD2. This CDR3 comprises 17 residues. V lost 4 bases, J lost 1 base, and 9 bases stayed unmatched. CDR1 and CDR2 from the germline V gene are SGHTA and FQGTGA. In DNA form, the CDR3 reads TGTGCCAGCAGCTCTAACCTAGGACTAGTGAACACCGGGGAGCTGTTTTTT. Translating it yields CASSSNLGLVNTGELFF.